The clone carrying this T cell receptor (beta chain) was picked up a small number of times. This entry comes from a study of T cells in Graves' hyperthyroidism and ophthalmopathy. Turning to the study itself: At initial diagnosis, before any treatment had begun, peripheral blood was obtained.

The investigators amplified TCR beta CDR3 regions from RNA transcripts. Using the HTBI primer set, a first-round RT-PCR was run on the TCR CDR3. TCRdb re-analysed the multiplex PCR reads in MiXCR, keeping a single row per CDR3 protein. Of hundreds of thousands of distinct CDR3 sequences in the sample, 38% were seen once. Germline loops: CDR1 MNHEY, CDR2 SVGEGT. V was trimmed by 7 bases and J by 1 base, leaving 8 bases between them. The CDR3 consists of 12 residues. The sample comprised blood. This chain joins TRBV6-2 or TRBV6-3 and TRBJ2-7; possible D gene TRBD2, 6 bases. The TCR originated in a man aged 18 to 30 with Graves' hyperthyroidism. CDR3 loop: CASMGGSYEQYF. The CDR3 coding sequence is TGTGCCAGCATGGGGGGTTCCTACGAGCAGTACTTC.